This T cell receptor (beta chain) was recorded in a study of T cells expressing NK-cell markers. Notes on the study in general: Researchers report these clonotypes also headed the CD3+CD56-NKG2C+ fraction in a handful of donors.

As to this clonotype: Its antigen remains unknown.

The CDR3 contains 16 residues. CDR1 MRHNA and CDR2 SNTAGT come from the germline V gene. It was by 5'RACE template switching with UMIs that TCR beta cDNA was made. TCRdb re-called the 5' RACE reads and catalogs CDR3 proteins one per entry, DNA excluded. Its table lists about 410,000 distinct CDR3 sequences. The V gene is TRBV6-4, the J gene TRBJ2-3; checking the TCRdb D call of TRBD1 is not possible without DNA. The clonotype was recovered from a woman between 50 and 59 years old in good health. Sequenced material: blood T cells: a sorted CD56 or NKG2C T cell subset, CD4+ or CD8+ T cells, or bulk PBMC T cells (not recorded which). The CDR3 protein is CASSESSGGSTDTQYF.